This T cell receptor (beta chain) derives from a study of CD8+ T cells in alopecia areata. Overall study context: Those patients who were treated received oral tofacitinib, which was given at 5 to 10 mg twice daily for moderate-to-severe alopecia areata.

This clone was found a few times. Per the germline V gene, CDR1 is MDHEN and CDR2 is SYDVKM. Between the trimmed V and J ends, which lost 6 bases and 0 bases, there was a span of 15 bases. The CDR3 extends over 17 amino acids. RNA, once extracted, was reverse transcribed into cDNA for use as the sequencing template. Only in-frame clones appear in the TCRdb table, and some are missing; sequencing was by immunoSEQ multiplex PCR. The sample has roughly 150,000 clones; 40% to 50% are singletons. Sequencing used CD4+ T cells sorted from blood. This chain connects TRBV28 to TRBJ2-6, with D unresolved. This receptor was taken from a human donor with alopecia areata. The CDR3 DNA sequence: TGTGCCAGCAGAACCCCGGACGGCCGCTCTGGGGCCAACGTCCTGACTTTC. As protein: CASRTPDGRSGANVLTF.